Presented here are 11 T cell receptor beta chains from one specimen sequenced in a study of blood T cells in healthy people across ages. Primers used in a second PCR of roughly 6 to 12 cycles were a sample-barcoded 5' primer and a J-beta primer mix. TCRdb re-derived calls from the 5' RACE reads in MiXCR, one entry per CDR3 protein. The sample comprises under 1,000,000 distinct CDR3 sequences, about half of which are singletons, and around a sixth rests with the top ten. Material: blood. Receptors were obtained from a man older than 75 in good health.

CDR3 DNA sequence: TGTGCCAGCAGCTTAGCGCTCGGGCTCTACAATGAGCAGTACTTC. Translating it yields CASSLALGLYNEQYF. This rearrangement joins TRBV7-9 to TRBJ2-7; D is ambiguous. CDR1 and CDR2 from the germline V gene are SEHNR and FQNEAQ (reference sequence). The CDR3 totals 15 residues. Trimming pared 0 bases from V and 7 bases from J, leaving 16 bases between.

In this sample, this clonotype turned up many times. V gene TRBV5-1 combines with J gene TRBJ2-1, with 9 positions matching TRBD1. Unmatched junction bases numbered 3, after V lost 4 bases and J lost 10 bases. Germline lookup yields CDR1 SGHRS and CDR2 YFSETQ. This CDR3 has 12 amino acids. In DNA, the CDR3 is TGCGCCAGCAGCGCGGACAGGGGCGAGCAGTTCTTC. Its protein is CASSADRGEQFF.

The rearrangement links TRBV7-9 to TRBJ2-1; 9 bases match TRBD2. V trimming: 7 bases; J trimming: 1 base; junction bases outside the gene matches: 17. This CDR3 comprises 19 residues. From germline, CDR1 is SEHNR and CDR2 FQNEAQ (reference sequence). The CDR3 reads CASKEVLAGRRGSYNEQFF. The DNA for the CDR3 is TGTGCCAGCAAGGAAGTGCTAGCGGGGAGAAGAGGGTCCTACAATGAGCAGTTCTTC.

This clonotype was observed many times. This chain joins TRBV4-2 and TRBJ2-5; 8 nucleotides align to TRBD1. After removal of 1 base from V and 4 bases from J, the junction contained 2 bases not matched to a gene. Germline V gene data show CDR1 as LGHNA and CDR2 as YNFKEQ. The CDR3 spans 14 residues. The DNA of the CDR3 is TGTGCCAGCAGCCAAGGACAGGGGAGAGAGACCCAGTACTTC. This codes for CASSQGQGRETQYF.

V gene TRBV5-5 combines with J gene TRBJ2-1, with D possibly TRBD2 on 7 matching bases. This CDR3 contains 14 residues. Germline V gene sequence: CDR1 SGHKS, CDR2 YYEKEE (reference sequence). V was clipped by 4 bases and J by 10 bases, with 18 bases between them. The CDR3 bases are TGTGCCAGCAGCGAGGGGGGGGCTACCTACGAGCAGTTCTTC. Translated: CASSEGGATYEQFF. Variable domain in full (rest from reference TRBV5-5 and TRBJ2-1): DAGVTQSPTHLIKTRGQQVTLRCSPISGHKSVSWYQQVLGQGPQFIFQYYEKEERGRGNFPDRFSARQFPNYSSELNVNALLLGDSALYLCASSEGGATYEQFFGPGTRLTVL.

The chain uses TRBV7-8 and TRBJ1-5, with D unclear. The CDR3 loop spans 14 amino acids. The germline gives CDR1 SGHVS, CDR2 FQNEAQ. Trimming cost V 1 base and J 3 bases, with 7 bases left between them. The CDR3 protein is CASSLGDINQPQHF. CDR3 in DNA: TGTGCCAGCAGCTTAGGTGATATCAATCAGCCCCAGCATTTT.

CDR3 in DNA: TGCGCCAGCCGCAGACTAAGCGGGAGTGGCGAGACCCAGTACTTC. Protein product: CASRRLSGSGETQYF. J is TRBJ2-5 and V is TRBV5-1; 8 bases fit TRBD2. The CDR3 totals 15 residues. The V segment lost 7 bases and the J segment 5 bases; nucleotides outside the gene matches: 13. Germline assignment: CDR1 SGHRS and CDR2 YFSETQ.

The gene calls are TRBV10-3 and TRBJ1-6; 9 bases map to TRBD1. V was clipped by 6 bases and J by 15 bases; unmatched bases: 9. The germline V gene has CDR1 ENHRY and CDR2 SYGVKD. The CDR3 is 13 amino acids. The CDR3 coding sequence is TGTGCCATCAGCGGGACAGGGTCAAGTCTCCTCCACTTT. It codes for CAISGTGSSLLHF.

The rearrangement uses TRBV6-2 or TRBV6-3 and TRBJ2-6; tentative D call: TRBD2 (5 bases). Looked up from germline, CDR1 is MNHEY and CDR2 is SVGEGT. This CDR3 is built from 18 residues. V lost 2 bases, J lost 0 bases, and 14 bases lay in between. The CDR3 DNA follows: TGTGCCAGCAGTTACCAGTTAGGAGGCGGCTCTGGGGCCAACGTCCTGACTTTC. It is translated as CASSYQLGGGSGANVLTF.

CDR3 bases: TGTGCCAGCAGTTCTACCTTCAAGACTAGCGGGAGAAGCGAGCAGTACTTC. Amino acid sequence: CASSSTFKTSGRSEQYF. The gene calls are TRBV6-5 and TRBJ2-7; 12 nucleotides agree with TRBD2. Germline assignment: CDR1 MNHEY and CDR2 SVGAGI. The CDR3 extends over 17 amino acids. V trimming: 4 bases; J trimming: 6 bases; junction bases outside the gene matches: 13.

This clonotype was found many times. V is TRBV29-1 and J is TRBJ2-1; possibly TRBD1 for D (6 bases). V was pared by 1 base and J by 7 bases, with 11 bases between. The CDR3 is 13 amino acids. The germline V gene encodes CDR1 SQVTM and CDR2 ANQGSEA. The CDR3 loop reads CSVEGRDINEQFF. The CDR3 nucleotides read TGCAGCGTTGAAGGCCGGGACATAAATGAGCAGTTCTTC.